These 19 T cell receptor beta chains share one sample of origin, sequenced in a study of prognosis after radiotherapy for stage I lung cancer. Two-round multiplex PCR on genomic DNA was the method by which TCR beta CDR3 was amplified. Every TRBV and TRBJ gene had its own specific primer in first-round PCR. Each CDR3 protein is one row after TCRdb ran MiXCR on the multiplex PCR reads. The sample carries 38,000 or so distinct CDR3 sequences, around 22% recorded once. Sequencing used PBMCs, obtained before or after stereotactic body radiation therapy (not recorded which). These receptors were obtained from a donor over 45 with non-small cell lung cancer.

This clonotype was found many times. This chain uses TRBV5-1 with TRBJ2-1; 9 nucleotides align to TRBD2. The CDR3 runs 17 residues. Germline trimming cut 3 bases from V and 9 bases from J; bases unmatched to any gene: 16. Germline-derived CDR1 and CDR2 are SGHRS and YFSETQ. This CDR3 is CASSSGRGTSSRSEQFF. CDR3 coding DNA: TGCGCCAGCAGCTCGGGCCGTGGGACTAGCTCTCGTAGTGAGCAGTTCTTC. The variable domain in full, completed from reference TRBV5-1 and TRBJ2-1, reads KAGVTQTPRYLIKTRGQQVTLSCSPISGHRSVSWYQQTPGQGLQFLFEYFSETQRNKGNFPGRFSGRQFSNSRSEMNVSTLELGDSALYLCASSSGRGTSSRSEQFFGPGTRLTVL.

This clonotype was seen repeatedly, ten times or more. The gene calls are TRBV11-2 and TRBJ1-4; D not resolved. With 2 bases removed from V and 6 bases from J, the gap between germline ends came to 13 bases. The CDR3 spans 15 residues. Germline V gene data show CDR1 as SGHAT and CDR2 as FQNNGV. The CDR3 here is CASSLIGGEDEKLFF. In DNA, the CDR3 is TGTGCCAGCAGCTTAATTGGCGGGGAGGATGAAAAACTGTTTTTT.

The sample holds many counts of this clonotype. The chain uses TRBV5-6 and TRBJ1-2; 7 bases match TRBD1. The CDR3 is 14 amino acids. V lost 2 bases to trimming and J lost 4 bases; unmatched junction nucleotides: 5. Per germline, CDR1 SGHDT and CDR2 YYEEEE. The chain's CDR3 is CASSFLDRAYGYTF. CDR3 sequence (DNA): TGTGCCAGCAGCTTCCTAGACAGGGCCTATGGCTACACCTTC.

Concerning this clonotype itself: Relative to the germline gene, one junction end is altered; a read error may explain this. The V gene is TRBV24-1, the J gene TRBJ2-2; D call uncertain. Per germline, CDR1 KGHDR and CDR2 SFDVKD. The CDR3 totals 15 residues. CDR3 protein: CATSDLCANTGELFF. The CDR3 DNA is TGTGCCACCAGTGATTTATGTGCGAACACAGGGGAGCTGTTTTTT.

In its sample, this clonotype was seen many times. This chain links TRBV25-1 with TRBJ2-7; D not certain. CDR1 MGHDK and CDR2 SYGVNS come from the germline V gene. V lost 6 bases and J 3 bases, leaving 15 bases between the germline ends. This CDR3 has 14 amino acids. Written as DNA, the CDR3 is TGTGCCAGCAGCAATAAAACCCCCTACTACGAGCAGTACTTC. Translated: CASSNKTPYYEQYF.

This clonotype was seen many times. J is TRBJ1-2 and V is TRBV5-1; tentatively, D is TRBD1 (5 bases). Germline loops: CDR1 SGHRS, CDR2 YFSETQ. With 7 bases removed from V and 3 bases from J, the gap between germline ends came to 16 bases. This CDR3 contains 14 residues. The CDR3 loop is CASSRGTEHYGYTF. CDR3 DNA: TGCGCCAGCTCCCGGGGGACGGAGCACTATGGCTACACCTTC.

The sample holds many counts of this clonotype. The chain is built from TRBV20-1 and TRBJ1-2, with no clear D. The CDR3 sequence is 14 residues long. Between the trimmed V and J ends, which lost 0 bases and 0 bases, there was a span of 8 bases. The germline gives CDR1 DFQATT, CDR2 SNEGSKA (reference sequence). The CDR3 nucleotides read TGCAGTGCTAGAGATCTTGCCTCTAACTATGGCTACACCTTC. Translated, it gives CSARDLASNYGYTF.

The sample holds many counts of this clonotype. The rearrangement uses TRBV4-1 and TRBJ2-6; no firm D call. V was pared by 4 bases and J by 4 bases, with 11 bases between. Germline lookup yields CDR1 MGHRA and CDR2 YSYEKL. This CDR3 comprises 15 residues. CDR3 sequence reads: CASSLAGPGANVLTF. In DNA form, the CDR3 reads TGCGCCAGCAGCCTAGCAGGACCCGGGGCCAACGTCCTGACTTTC.

The table lists this clonotype with many counts. The chain is built from TRBV6-1 and TRBJ2-3; 11 bases align to TRBD2. Germline V lookup: CDR1 MNHNS, CDR2 SASEGT. The CDR3 has 14 amino acids. This CDR3 reads CAIRLAGSTDTQYF. The CDR3 DNA sequence: TGTGCAATTAGACTAGCGGGGTCCACAGATACGCAGTATTTT.

At least ten counts were recorded for this clonotype. The chain carries TRBV19 and TRBJ2-7; TRBD1 is a possible D gene (6 bases). The CDR3 loop spans 16 amino acids. Trimming removed 3 bases from V and 2 bases from J, with 17 bases in between. From germline, CDR1 is LNHDA and CDR2 SQIVND (reference sequence). CDR3 protein: CASSIIPGQVAYEQYF. The DNA for the CDR3 is TGTGCCAGTAGTATCATACCGGGACAAGTTGCCTACGAGCAGTACTTC.

This clonotype has ten or more counts. This chain links TRBV2 with TRBJ2-7, with D hard to call. V was clipped by 4 bases and J by 1 base, with 8 bases between them. The CDR3 sequence is 13 residues long. Germline-derived CDR1 and CDR2 are SNHLY and FYNNEI. This chain's CDR3 is CASSVVRSYEQYF. The CDR3 bases are TGTGCCAGCAGTGTCGTAAGGTCCTACGAGCAGTACTTC.

Comment on this clonotype: The junction departs from germline at one end; a sequencing error may be responsible. The chain links TRBV20-1 to TRBJ1-2, with 8 bases identical to TRBD1. Germline V lookup: CDR1 DFQATT, CDR2 SNEGSKA (reference sequence). The CDR3 extends over 16 amino acids. The CDR3 sequence: CSDRTSSGQANYGYTF. The CDR3 bases are TGCAGTGATAGAACTTCTTCGGGACAGGCTAACTATGGCTACACCTTC.

This clonotype was recorded many times. The DNA of the CDR3 is TGTGCCAGCAGTCCTCCGGGACTAGGTTACTCCTACGAGCAGTACTTC. Translation gives CASSPPGLGYSYEQYF. V usage is TRBV28 and J usage is TRBJ2-7, with 8 bases matching TRBD2. The germline V gene has CDR1 MDHEN and CDR2 SYDVKM. J lost 0 bases, V lost 5 bases, and 9 bases had no gene match. This CDR3 region has 16 residues. The complete variable domain, with remaining parts taken from reference TRBV28 and TRBJ2-7, reads DVKVTQSSRYLVKRTGEKVFLECVQDMDHENMFWYRQDPGLGLRLIYFSYDVKMKEKGDIPEGYSVSREKKERFSLILESASTNQTSMYLCASSPPGLGYSYEQYFGPGTRLTVT.

This clonotype appeared many times. The chain employs TRBV9 and TRBJ1-1; weak D call: TRBD1 (5 bases). The CDR3 length is 15 residues. V was cut by 0 bases and J by 4 bases, with 13 bases left in between. Germline loops: CDR1 SGDLS, CDR2 YYNGEE. Here the CDR3 reads CASSVVSGLATEAFF. Written as DNA, the CDR3 is TGTGCCAGCAGCGTAGTTTCGGGGCTGGCCACTGAAGCTTTCTTT.

In this sample, this clonotype turned up many times. This rearrangement joins TRBV3-1 to TRBJ2-2; the D is unclear. This CDR3 region has 16 residues. The germline V and J ends were trimmed by 2 bases and 1 base, with 11 bases remaining between them. The germline V gene has CDR1 LGHDT and CDR2 YNNKEL (reference sequence). CDR3 in amino acids: CASSQPFDLNTGELFF. The CDR3 coding sequence is TGTGCCAGCAGCCAACCCTTTGACTTGAACACCGGGGAGCTGTTTTTT.

The table lists this clonotype with a count of one. The V gene is TRBV28, the J gene TRBJ2-2; the D call may be TRBD1 or TRBD2 (5 bases each). Germline V gene data show CDR1 as MDHEN and CDR2 as SYDVKM. The CDR3 spans 18 residues. V gave up 2 bases and J gave up 0 bases, with 16 bases separating them. The CDR3 DNA sequence: TGTGCCAGCAGTTTACCGACGACAGCGGTCTCGAACACCGGGGAGCTGTTTTTT. Residues: CASSLPTTAVSNTGELFF. The variable domain in full, completed from reference TRBV28 and TRBJ2-2, reads DVKVTQSSRYLVKRTGEKVFLECVQDMDHENMFWYRQDPGLGLRLIYFSYDVKMKEKGDIPEGYSVSREKKERFSLILESASTNQTSMYLCASSLPTTAVSNTGELFFGEGSRLTVL.

Notes on this clonotype: A much larger clone is a single base away; this may be a read error. This sequence joins TRBV28 and TRBJ2-5, with 10 bases matching TRBD2. Per germline, CDR1 MDHEN and CDR2 SYDVKM. The CDR3 is 14 amino acids. The CDR3 coding sequence is TGTGCCAGTAGCCAAGCGGGAGGGGGTGAGAACCAGTACTTC. It is translated as CASSQAGGGENQYF.

This clonotype was found many times. This chain uses TRBV7-3 with TRBJ2-3; possible D gene TRBD2, 6 bases. CDR3 length: 13 residues. Germline assignment: CDR1 SGHTA and CDR2 FQGTGA. Trimming took 3 bases from V and 2 from J, leaving 6 bases between them. The CDR3 reads CASSLDYTDTQYF. Here the CDR3 DNA reads TGTGCCAGCAGCTTGGACTACACAGATACGCAGTATTTT.

This clonotype occurred many times. The genes are TRBV5-1 and TRBJ2-3, with a tentative D call TRBD1 (6 bases). The germline CDR1 and CDR2 sequences are SGHRS and YFSETQ. Trimming removed 3 bases from V and 2 bases from J, with 10 bases in between. The CDR3 covers 14 residues. This chain's CDR3 is CASSWDTTTDTQYF. The CDR3 DNA sequence: TGCGCCAGCAGCTGGGACACCACCACAGATACGCAGTATTTT.